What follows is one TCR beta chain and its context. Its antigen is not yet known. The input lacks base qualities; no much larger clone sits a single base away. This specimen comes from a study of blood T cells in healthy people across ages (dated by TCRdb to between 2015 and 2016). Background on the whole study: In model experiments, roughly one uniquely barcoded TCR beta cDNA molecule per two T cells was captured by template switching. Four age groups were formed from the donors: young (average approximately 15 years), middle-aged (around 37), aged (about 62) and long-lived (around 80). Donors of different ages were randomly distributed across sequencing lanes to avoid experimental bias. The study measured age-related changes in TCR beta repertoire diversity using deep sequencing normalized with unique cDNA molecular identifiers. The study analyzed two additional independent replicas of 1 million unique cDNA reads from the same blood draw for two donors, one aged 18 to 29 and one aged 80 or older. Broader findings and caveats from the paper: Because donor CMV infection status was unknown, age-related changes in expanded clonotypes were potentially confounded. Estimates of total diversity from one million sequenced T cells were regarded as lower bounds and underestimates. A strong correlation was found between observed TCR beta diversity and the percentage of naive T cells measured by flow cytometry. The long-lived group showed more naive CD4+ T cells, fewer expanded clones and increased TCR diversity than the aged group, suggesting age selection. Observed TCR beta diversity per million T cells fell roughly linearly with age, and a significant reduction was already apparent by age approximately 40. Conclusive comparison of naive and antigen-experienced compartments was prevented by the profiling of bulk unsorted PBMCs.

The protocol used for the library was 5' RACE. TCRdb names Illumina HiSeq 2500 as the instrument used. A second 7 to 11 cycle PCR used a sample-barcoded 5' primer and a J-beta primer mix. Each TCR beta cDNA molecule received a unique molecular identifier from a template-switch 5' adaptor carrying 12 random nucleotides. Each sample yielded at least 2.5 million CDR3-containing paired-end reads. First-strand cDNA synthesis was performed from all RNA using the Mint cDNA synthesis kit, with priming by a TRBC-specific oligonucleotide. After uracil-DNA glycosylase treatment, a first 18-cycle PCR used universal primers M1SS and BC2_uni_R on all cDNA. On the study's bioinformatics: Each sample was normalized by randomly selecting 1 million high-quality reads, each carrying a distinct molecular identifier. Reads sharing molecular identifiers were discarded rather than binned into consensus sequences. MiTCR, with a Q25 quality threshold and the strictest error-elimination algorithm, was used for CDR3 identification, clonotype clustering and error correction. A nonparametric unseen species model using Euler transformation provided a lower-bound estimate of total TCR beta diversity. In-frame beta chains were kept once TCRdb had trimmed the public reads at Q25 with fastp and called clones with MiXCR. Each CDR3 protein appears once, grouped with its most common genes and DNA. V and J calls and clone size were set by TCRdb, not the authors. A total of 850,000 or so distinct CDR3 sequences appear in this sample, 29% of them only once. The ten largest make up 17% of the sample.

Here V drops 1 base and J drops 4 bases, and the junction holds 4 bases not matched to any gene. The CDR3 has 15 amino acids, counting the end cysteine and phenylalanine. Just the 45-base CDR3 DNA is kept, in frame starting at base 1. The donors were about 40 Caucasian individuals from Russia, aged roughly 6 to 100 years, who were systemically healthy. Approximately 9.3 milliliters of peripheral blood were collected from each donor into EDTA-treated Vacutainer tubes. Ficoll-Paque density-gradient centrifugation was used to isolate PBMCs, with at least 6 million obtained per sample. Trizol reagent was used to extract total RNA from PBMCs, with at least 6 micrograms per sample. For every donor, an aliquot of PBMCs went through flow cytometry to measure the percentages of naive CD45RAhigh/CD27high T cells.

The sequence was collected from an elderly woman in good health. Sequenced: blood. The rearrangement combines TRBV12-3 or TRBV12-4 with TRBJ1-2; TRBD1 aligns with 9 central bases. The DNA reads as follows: TGTGCCAGCAGTTTAGTACAGGGGGCCCGCTATGGCTACACCTTC. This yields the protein CASSLVQGARYGYTF.